These 8 T cell receptor beta chains share one sample of origin, sequenced in a study of blood T cell repertoires in COVID-19. Clones were sequenced by immunoSEQ multiplex PCR, and TCRdb holds only the in-frame ones, with some missing. The profile shows hundreds of thousands of clones, under 90% of them singletons. Sequencing used peripheral blood. The receptors shown here come from a woman aged 45 to 65 who had recovered from COVID-19.

The V and J genes are TRBV7-9 and TRBJ2-1; D not resolved. With 3 bases removed from V and 5 bases from J, the gap between germline ends came to 14 bases. Germline loops: CDR1 SEHNR, CDR2 FQNEAQ (reference sequence). The CDR3 extends over 15 amino acids. CDR3 protein: CASSLYVRSDNEQFF. The CDR3 DNA reads TGTGCCAGCAGCTTGTACGTTCGGAGTGACAATGAGCAGTTCTTC.

The chain combines TRBV7-2 with TRBJ1-2; 8 bases match TRBD1. J gave up 6 bases and V 5 bases, and 5 bases lay outside the gene matches. CDR1 SGHTA and CDR2 FQGNSA come from the germline V gene. CDR3 length: 13 residues. CDR3 region: CASSVQQGDGYTF. CDR3 coding DNA: TGTGCCAGCAGCGTGCAACAGGGGGATGGCTACACCTTC.

The DNA for the CDR3 is TGTGCCAGTAGGGGACGACACAGGGCTGGGGCCAACGTCCTGACTTTC. It translates to CASRGRHRAGANVLTF. This rearrangement joins TRBV19 to TRBJ2-6, with a weak D call TRBD1 (6 bases). V gave up 6 bases and J gave up 2 bases, with 14 bases separating them. CDR3 length: 16 residues. Germline V gene sequence: CDR1 LNHDA, CDR2 SQIVND (reference sequence).

The J gene is TRBJ2-7, the V gene TRBV6-5, with 8 nucleotides matching TRBD2. From germline, CDR1 is MNHEY and CDR2 SVGAGI. V was clipped by 2 bases and J by 3 bases; unmatched bases: 6. This CDR3 is built from 15 residues. DNA for the CDR3: TGTGCCAGCAGTTACGAAACGGGGACTAGCTACGAGCAGTACTTC. Translation: CASSYETGTSYEQYF.

This clone occurred a few times. Different DNA sequences within this sample yield the same CDR3. This rearrangement joins TRBV30 to TRBJ1-2; D is undetermined. The CDR3 contains 12 residues. Germline V gene lookup returns CDR1 GTSNPN and CDR2 SVGIG (reference sequence). V was shortened by 0 bases and J by 4 bases, with 6 bases between the two germline ends. In nucleotides, the CDR3 is TGTGCCTGGAGTGTACAGAGCTATGGCTACACCTTC. It encodes CAWSVQSYGYTF. The full variable domain, with the rest looked up from reference TRBV30 and TRBJ1-2, is SQTIHQWPATLVQPVGSPLSLECTVEGTSNPNLYWYRQAAGRGLQLLFYSVGIGQISSEVPQNLSASRPQDRQFILSSKKLLLSDSGFYLCAWSVQSYGYTFGSGTRLTVV.

This clone was seen a handful of times. This chain joins TRBV27 and TRBJ1-1; D perhaps matches TRBD1 (5 bases). The germline V and J ends were trimmed by 5 bases and 5 bases, with 12 bases remaining between them. CDR3 length: 13 residues. CDR1 and CDR2 (germline): MNHEY, SMNVEV (reference sequence). DNA of the CDR3: TGTGCCAGCAGTGTCCAGGGCCGGACTGAAGCTTTCTTT. Amino acid sequence: CASSVQGRTEAFF.

The J gene is TRBJ2-7, the V gene TRBV19, with TRBD1 matching over 9 bases. J was trimmed by 7 bases and V by 5 bases; bases with no gene match: 6. The CDR3 totals 13 residues. The V gene's germline CDR1 is LNHDA and CDR2 SQIVND (reference sequence). The chain's CDR3 is CASSLGQGLEQYF. DNA for the CDR3: TGTGCCAGTAGTCTGGGACAGGGACTAGAGCAGTACTTC.

V gene TRBV28 combines with J gene TRBJ1-2; 9 bases align to TRBD1. In germline, CDR1 is MDHEN, CDR2 SYDVKM. The CDR3 is made up of 13 amino acids. The J segment lost 7 bases and the V segment lost 10 bases, leaving 10 bases of the junction unmatched. The CDR3 spells CAIKTGGKRGYTF. The CDR3 DNA reads TGTGCCATCAAGACAGGGGGAAAACGTGGCTACACCTTC.